These T cell receptor beta chains were read from a single sample in a study of beta chain features in type 1 diabetes. Sequencing was performed with immunoSEQ multiplex PCR; in TCRdb, only in-frame clones are kept and a portion is missing. The repertoire includes 600,000 to 700,000 clones, roughly an eighth of them detected once, and around 0.12% sits in the top ten. Material for sequencing was naive CD4+ T cells from blood. These receptors all come from a man aged 25-45 years with type 1 diabetes. CDR3s include the opening cysteine and the closing phenylalanine or tryptophan.

TRBJ1-2,TRBV7-9,CASSFGADGYTF
TRBJ1-2,TRBV9,CASSVGTNYGYTF
TRBJ2-2,TRBV7-8,CASSPLREGTGELFF
TRBJ1-1,TRBV2,CASTPTGGRTEAFF
TRBJ2-2,TRBV19,CASSQNRLNTGELFF
TRBJ2-5,TRBV7-2,CASSSSGTYSGETQYF
TRBJ2-7,TRBV18,CASSPPGTSSYEQYF
NA,TRBV30,CAWSVAPLEQYF
TRBJ2-7,TRBV9,CASSVGTGGRTQPFYEQYF
TRBJ2-3,TRBV29-1,CSGRRFNADTQYF
TRBJ1-6,TRBV5-1,CASSLASGASPLHF
TRBJ2-7,TRBV19,CASRTTGALYEQYF
TRBJ1-6,TRBV5-1,CASSLGWGGDSPLHF
TRBJ2-3,TRBV25-1,CASSGGLGTDTQYF
TRBJ2-3,TRBV29-1,CSDEQDTQYF
TRBJ2-1,TRBV10-3,CAISESTRGPRENEQFF
TRBJ2-1,TRBV12-5,CASGLRLAGYNEQFF
TRBJ1-5,TRBV7-2,CASSLVGTQPQHF
TRBJ2-7,TRBV30,CAWSAPAIEQYF
TRBJ2-7,TRBV7-2,CASSQTLQGYEQYF
TRBJ1-2,TRBV6-5,CASSSGGSYGYTF
TRBJ2-1,TRBV7-2,CASSLGTPGQRYNEQFF
TRBJ2-7,TRBV18,CASSLDYEQYF
TRBJ2-7,TRBV2,CASCRDSNYEQYF
TRBJ1-6,TRBV10-3,CAISETPGPNSPLHF
TRBJ2-4,TRBV11-2,CASSLELRGSNIQYF
TRBJ2-1,TRBV7-6,CASSLEALSYNEQFF
TRBJ1-5,TRBV7-9,CASSSQNQPQHF
TRBJ2-3,TRBV12-5,CASGLVTTAPGF
TRBJ2-3,TRBV6-5,CASSYSLAQTDTQYF
TRBJ2-7,TRBV25-1,CASSLGGWSYEQYF